The rows below give T cell receptor beta chains drawn from one sample of a study of OX40 agonist ivuxolimab in advanced cancers. Using immunoSEQ multiplex PCR, the repertoire was profiled, and TCRdb retains in-frame clones only, with some absent. The data hold about 100,000 clones, with 75% to 95% observed a single time. The sequencing used CD4+ or CD8+ T cells sorted from blood, collected in a trial of the OX40 agonist ivuxolimab. These receptors came from an adult with an advanced solid tumor such as melanoma, head and neck, liver or kidney cancer. The CDR3 runs from the conserved cysteine through the conserved F or W. The order of the fields is V gene, J gene, clone size, CDR3 length, CDR3 protein. Size is stated for part of the rows, as once, few or many counts, or as a class when the clone is expanded.

V gene: TRBV2
J gene: TRBJ2-1
clone size: NA
CDR3 length: 14
CDR3 protein: CASSRTRGSNEQFF

V gene: TRBV7-3
J gene: TRBJ2-2
clone size: once
CDR3 length: 19
CDR3 protein: CASSLTLAGGPLNTGELFF

V gene: TRBV4-3
J gene: TRBJ2-7
clone size: NA
CDR3 length: 16
CDR3 protein: CASSHASGGLSYEQYF

V gene: TRBV7-2
J gene: TRBJ2-7
clone size: NA
CDR3 length: 15
CDR3 protein: CASSLLAGETYEQYF

V gene: TRBV6-5
J gene: TRBJ1-2
clone size: NA
CDR3 length: 16
CDR3 protein: CASSFEAGFESYGYTF

V gene: TRBV9
J gene: TRBJ2-3
clone size: NA
CDR3 length: 17
CDR3 protein: CASSVGSRVRFTDTQYF

V gene: TRBV5-1
J gene: TRBJ1-1
clone size: NA
CDR3 length: 13
CDR3 protein: CASSLGREAEAFF

V gene: TRBV27
J gene: TRBJ2-7
clone size: NA
CDR3 length: 15
CDR3 protein: CASSLGAGYSYEQYF

V gene: TRBV4-2
J gene: TRBJ1-5
clone size: NA
CDR3 length: 13
CDR3 protein: CASSQGESQPQHF

V gene: TRBV9
J gene: TRBJ1-2
clone size: NA
CDR3 length: 13
CDR3 protein: CASSVVTGDGYTF

V gene: TRBV7-6
J gene: TRBJ1-1
clone size: NA
CDR3 length: 17
CDR3 protein: CASSPSLYRTRDTEAFF

V gene: TRBV4-3
J gene: TRBJ2-3
clone size: NA
CDR3 length: 15
CDR3 protein: CASSQRGISLDTQYF

V gene: TRBV18
J gene: TRBJ2-3
clone size: NA
CDR3 length: 14
CDR3 protein: CASSLTSGRDTQYF

V gene: TRBV29-1
J gene: TRBJ1-3
clone size: NA
CDR3 length: 13
CDR3 protein: CSVRTGGGNTIYF